The 10 T cell receptor beta chains listed next were all sequenced from one sample in a study of T cells in women clearing cervical HPV infection listed by TCRdb under 2018. The library was obtained by the immunoSEQ multiplex PCR assay. Drawn from immuneACCESS, this table holds only the in-frame rearrangements with V and J called that TCRdb kept. Clones are partly lost; checked studies trace under half to an unresolved V gene and leave the rest unexplained. The sample table on file contains approximately 44,000 clones. The ten largest clonotypes hold 0.95% to 1.5% of the sample. Sequences were obtained from blood buffy coat. All receptors come from a woman between 18 and 70 years old with a cervical HPV16 infection that either progressed to CIN3+ or cleared (not recorded which).

Turning to this clone: The CDR3 end falls 3 residues outside the read, so it is completed with the germline J gene. The chain joins TRBV5-4 to TRBJ1-2, with 7 bases matching TRBD1. The germline gives CDR1 SGHNT, CDR2 YYREEE (reference sequence). V shed 4 bases and J 7 bases; nucleotides not matched to a gene: 7. The CDR3 totals 13 residues. The CDR3 is CASSHWTGGGYTF. The covered CDR3 bases are TGTGCCAGCAGCCACTGGACAGGAGGTGGC.

On this clone itself: The read comes to an end 3 residues before the CDR3 does, leaving the germline J gene to fill in the end. The rearrangement uses TRBV7-9 and TRBJ1-4; 8 nucleotides align to TRBD1. The V and J ends lost 5 bases and 4 bases, in that order; junction bases with no gene match: 3. The CDR3 is 14 amino acids. The germline V gene has CDR1 SEHNR and CDR2 FQNEAQ (reference sequence). The chain's CDR3 is CASSHDRGNEKLFF. CDR3 DNA, as far as it was read: TGTGCCAGCAGCCACGACAGGGGTAATGAAAAA. The whole variable domain, filled in from reference TRBV7-9 and TRBJ1-4, reads DTGVSQNPRHKITKRGQNVTFRCDPISEHNRLYWYRQTLGQGPEFLTYFQNEAQLEKSRLLSDRFSAERPKGSFSTLEIQRTEQGDSAMYLCASSHDRGNEKLFFGSGTQLSVL.

The part of the CDR3 DNA that was read is TGCGCCAGCAGCCTTGGAGGGACTAGCGGAAGCACAGATACG. It yields the protein CASSLGGTSGSTDT. The complete CDR3 protein is CASSLGGTSGSTDTQYF. The V gene is TRBV5-1, the J gene TRBJ2-3, with 11 bases fitting TRBD2. The read ends 3 residues shy of where the CDR3 ends; the end is completed using the germline J gene. The CDR3 totals 17 residues. Germline CDR1 SGHRS, CDR2 YFSETQ. The J segment lost 0 bases and the V segment lost 4 bases, leaving 7 bases of the junction unmatched.

Regarding this clone: The read ends 3 residues before the CDR3 terminus; that terminus is restored from the germline J gene. V and J are TRBV7-8 and TRBJ1-3, with a possible D match to TRBD1 (5 bases). Germline V gene sequence: CDR1 SGHVS, CDR2 FQNEAQ. The CDR3 contains 15 residues. V dropped 3 bases and J dropped 0 bases, with 9 bases sitting between them. CDR3 protein: CASSFWGLSGNTIYF. The covered CDR3 bases are TGTGCCAGCAGCTTTTGGGGCCTCTCTGGAAACACC. The full variable domain, in which reference TRBV7-8 and TRBJ1-3 provide the parts outside the CDR3, is GAGVSQSPRYKVAKRGQDVALRCDPISGHVSLFWYQQALGQGPEFLTYFQNEAQLDKSGLPSDRFFAERPEGSVSTLKIQRTQQEDSAVYLCASSFWGLSGNTIYFGEGSWLTVV.

About this clone: The CDR3 end is not reached by the read, which stops 3 residues before it; the germline J gene fills it in. The J gene is TRBJ1-1, the V gene TRBV10-2, with 8 bases matching TRBD1. The germline gives CDR1 WSHSY, CDR2 SAAADI. The ends lost 4 bases at V and 6 bases at J; junction bases unmatched: 13. This CDR3 comprises 16 residues. This chain's CDR3 is CASSVGRQGKNAEAFF. The CDR3 DNA, read in part, is TGCGCCAGCAGTGTCGGAAGACAGGGGAAAAACGCTGAA.

Concerning this clone: The observed sequence ends 3 residues before the CDR3 terminus, with the missing tail filled in from the germline J gene. V gene TRBV4-2 combines with J gene TRBJ2-3; 8 nucleotides align to TRBD2. There are 17 residues in the CDR3. J gave up 5 bases and V 0 bases, and 10 bases lay outside the gene matches. CDR1 LGHNA and CDR2 YNFKEQ come from the germline V gene. The CDR3 sequence is CASSQDPGGAIQDTQYF. The covered CDR3 bases are TGTGCCAGCAGCCAAGATCCCGGGGGGGCCATCCAAGATACG.

Comment on this clone: The read terminates 3 residues before the CDR3 end, so the remaining end is supplied by the germline J gene. The chain has TRBV7-2 and TRBJ1-2; D remains ambiguous. V lost 3 bases and J 6 bases, leaving 11 bases between the germline ends. CDR3 length: 13 residues. Per germline, CDR1 SGHTA and CDR2 FQGNSA. The CDR3: CASSLWAGHGYTF. CDR3 DNA (partial): TGTGCCAGCAGCTTGTGGGCAGGTCATGGC.

CDR3 region: CASSLPGQVNTEAFF. The DNA read from the CDR3 is TGCGCCAGCAGCTTACCGGGACAAGTAAACACTGAA. V and J are TRBV5-1 and TRBJ1-1, with TRBD1 as a possible D gene (6 bases). The read terminates 3 residues ahead of where the CDR3 ends, so the germline J gene completes it. The CDR3 sequence is 15 residues long. CDR1 is SGHRS and CDR2 is YFSETQ in the germline V gene. The V and J ends lost 2 bases and 2 bases respectively, with 13 bases between them.

As regards this clone: Read data end 3 residues before the CDR3 end; the end is taken from the germline J gene. The J gene is TRBJ2-5, the V gene TRBV7-2; D perhaps matches TRBD2 (6 bases). Trimming left V 5 bases short and J 1 base short, with 14 bases between. Looked up from germline, CDR1 is SGHTA and CDR2 is FQGNSA. CDR3 size: 15 residues. The CDR3 reads CASSPYSSAQETQYF. The sequenced part of the CDR3 DNA is TGTGCCAGCAGCCCATATTCTAGCGCCCAAGAGACC.

Turning to this clone: Sequencing ends 3 residues short of the CDR3 end; the germline J gene provides the rest. V is TRBV7-9 and J is TRBJ1-1; TRBD1 matches at 8 bases. Germline V gene data show CDR1 as SEHNR and CDR2 as FQNEAQ (reference sequence). The CDR3 contains 12 residues. The DNA read from the CDR3 is TGTGCCAGCAGCCGGACAGGGAGTAAA. Encoded protein: CASSRTGSK. The entire CDR3 protein reads CASSRTGSKAFF.